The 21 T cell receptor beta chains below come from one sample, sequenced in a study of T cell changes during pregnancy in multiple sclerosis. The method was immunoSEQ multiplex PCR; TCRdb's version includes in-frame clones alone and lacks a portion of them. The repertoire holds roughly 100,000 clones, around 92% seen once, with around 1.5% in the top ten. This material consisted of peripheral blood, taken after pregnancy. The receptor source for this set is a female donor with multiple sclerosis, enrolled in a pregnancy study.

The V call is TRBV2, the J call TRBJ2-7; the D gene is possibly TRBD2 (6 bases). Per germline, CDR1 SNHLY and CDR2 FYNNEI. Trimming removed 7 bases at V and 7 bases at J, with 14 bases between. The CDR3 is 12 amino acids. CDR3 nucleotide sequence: TGTGCCAGCAACATCGGGAGAGAAGAGCAGTACTTC. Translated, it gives CASNIGREEQYF.

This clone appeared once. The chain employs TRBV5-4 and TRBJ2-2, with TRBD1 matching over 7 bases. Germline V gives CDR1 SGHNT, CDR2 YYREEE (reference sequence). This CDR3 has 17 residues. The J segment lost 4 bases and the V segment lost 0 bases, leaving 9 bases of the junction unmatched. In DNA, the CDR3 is TGTGCCAGCAGCTTGGGGCCTTCACAGGGGAGCACCGGGGAGCTGTTTTTT. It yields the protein CASSLGPSQGSTGELFF.

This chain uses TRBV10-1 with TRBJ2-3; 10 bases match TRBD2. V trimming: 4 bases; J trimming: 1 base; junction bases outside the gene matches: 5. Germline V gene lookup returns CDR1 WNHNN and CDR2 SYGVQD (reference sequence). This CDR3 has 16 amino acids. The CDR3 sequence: CASSATLAGGTDTQYF. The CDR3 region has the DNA TGCGCCAGCAGTGCGACTCTAGCGGGAGGCACAGATACGCAGTATTTT.

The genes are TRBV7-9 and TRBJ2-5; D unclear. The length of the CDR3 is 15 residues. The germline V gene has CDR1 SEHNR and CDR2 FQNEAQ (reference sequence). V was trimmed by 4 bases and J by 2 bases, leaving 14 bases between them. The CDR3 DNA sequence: TGTGCCAGCAGCTCCCGCGGAACTCTTCAAGAGACCCAGTACTTC. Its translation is CASSSRGTLQETQYF.

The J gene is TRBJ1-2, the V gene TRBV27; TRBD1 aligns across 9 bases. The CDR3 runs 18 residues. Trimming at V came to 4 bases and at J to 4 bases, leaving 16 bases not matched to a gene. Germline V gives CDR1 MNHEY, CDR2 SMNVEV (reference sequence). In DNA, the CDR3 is TGTGCCAGCAGTTCAAGAAAGACCCACGGGACAGGGATCTATGGCTACACCTTC. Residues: CASSSRKTHGTGIYGYTF.

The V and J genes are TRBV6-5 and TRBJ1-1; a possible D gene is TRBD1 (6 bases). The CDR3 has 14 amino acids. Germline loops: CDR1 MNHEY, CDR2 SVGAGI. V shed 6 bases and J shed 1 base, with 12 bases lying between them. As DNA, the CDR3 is TGTGCCAGCAGCCTCGGGACACCGAACACTGAAGCTTTCTTT. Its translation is CASSLGTPNTEAFF.

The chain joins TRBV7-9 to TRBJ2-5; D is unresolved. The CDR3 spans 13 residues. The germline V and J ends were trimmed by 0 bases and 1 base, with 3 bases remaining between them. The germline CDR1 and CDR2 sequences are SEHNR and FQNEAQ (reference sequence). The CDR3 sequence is CASSLAAQETQYF. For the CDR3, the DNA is TGTGCCAGCAGCTTAGCGGCCCAAGAGACCCAGTACTTC.

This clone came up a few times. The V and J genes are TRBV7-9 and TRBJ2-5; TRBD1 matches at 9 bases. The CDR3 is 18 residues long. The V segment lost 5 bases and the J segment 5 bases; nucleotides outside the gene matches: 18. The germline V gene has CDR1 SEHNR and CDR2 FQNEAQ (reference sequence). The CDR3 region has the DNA TGTGCCAGCAGCGGCAGCCGGGACAGGGATAGTTTTCGCGAGACCCAGTACTTC. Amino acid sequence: CASSGSRDRDSFRETQYF.

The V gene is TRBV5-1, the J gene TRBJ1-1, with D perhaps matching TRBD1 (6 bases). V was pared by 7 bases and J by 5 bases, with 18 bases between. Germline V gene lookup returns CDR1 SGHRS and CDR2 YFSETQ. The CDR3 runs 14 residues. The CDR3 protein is CASQPTLQGTEAFF. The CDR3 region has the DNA TGCGCCAGCCAGCCGACACTACAGGGAACTGAAGCTTTCTTT.

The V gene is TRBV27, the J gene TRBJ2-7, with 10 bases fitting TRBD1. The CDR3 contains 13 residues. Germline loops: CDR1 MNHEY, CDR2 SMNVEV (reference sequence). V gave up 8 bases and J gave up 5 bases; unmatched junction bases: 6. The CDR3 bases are TGTGCCAGCCGGACAGGGGGTAGGCACGAGCAGTACTTC. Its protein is CASRTGGRHEQYF.

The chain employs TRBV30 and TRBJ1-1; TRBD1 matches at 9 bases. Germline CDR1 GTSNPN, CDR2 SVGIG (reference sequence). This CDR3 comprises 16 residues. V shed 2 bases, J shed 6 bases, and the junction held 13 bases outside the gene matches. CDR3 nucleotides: TGTGCCTGGAGTACCCTTCAACGGGACAGGGCCGCTGAAGCTTTCTTT. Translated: CAWSTLQRDRAAEAFF. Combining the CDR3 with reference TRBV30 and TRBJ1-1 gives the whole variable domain SQTIHQWPATLVQPVGSPLSLECTVEGTSNPNLYWYRQAAGRGLQLLFYSVGIGQISSEVPQNLSASRPQDRQFILSSKKLLLSDSGFYLCAWSTLQRDRAAEAFFGQGTRLTVV.

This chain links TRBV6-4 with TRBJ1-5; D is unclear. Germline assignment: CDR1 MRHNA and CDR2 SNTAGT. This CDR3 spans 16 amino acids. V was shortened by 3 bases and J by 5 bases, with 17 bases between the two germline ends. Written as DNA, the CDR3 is TGTGCCAGCAGTGAGCAAAAACAGAAGGAACATCAGCCCCAGCATTTT. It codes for CASSEQKQKEHQPQHF.

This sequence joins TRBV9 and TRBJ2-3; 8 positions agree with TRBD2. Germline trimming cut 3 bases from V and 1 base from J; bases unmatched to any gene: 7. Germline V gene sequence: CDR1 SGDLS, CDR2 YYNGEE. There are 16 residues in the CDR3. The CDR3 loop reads CASSASELAGTDTQYF. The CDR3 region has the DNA TGTGCCAGCAGCGCTTCGGAACTAGCGGGCACAGATACGCAGTATTTT.

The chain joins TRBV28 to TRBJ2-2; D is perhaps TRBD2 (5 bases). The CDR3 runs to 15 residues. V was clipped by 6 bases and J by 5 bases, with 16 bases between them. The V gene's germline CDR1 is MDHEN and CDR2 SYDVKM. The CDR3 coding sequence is TGTGCCAGCAGCAGAAGCGGAGTCCTAACCGGGGAGCTGTTTTTT. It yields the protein CASSRSGVLTGELFF.

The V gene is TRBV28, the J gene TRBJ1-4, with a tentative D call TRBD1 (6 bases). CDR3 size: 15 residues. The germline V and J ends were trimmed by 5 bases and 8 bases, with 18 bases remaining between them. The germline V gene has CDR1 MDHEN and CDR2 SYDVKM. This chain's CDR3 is CASSGGHPAGEKLFF. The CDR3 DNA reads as TGTGCCAGCAGTGGGGGACATCCCGCCGGCGAAAAACTGTTTTTT.

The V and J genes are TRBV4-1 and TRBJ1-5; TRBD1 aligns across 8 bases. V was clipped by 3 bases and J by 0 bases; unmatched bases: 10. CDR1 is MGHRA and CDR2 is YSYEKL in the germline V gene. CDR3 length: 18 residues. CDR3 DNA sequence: TGCGCCAGCAGCCAGGATCCGCGACAGGGGATTAGCAATCAGCCCCAGCATTTT. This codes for CASSQDPRQGISNQPQHF.

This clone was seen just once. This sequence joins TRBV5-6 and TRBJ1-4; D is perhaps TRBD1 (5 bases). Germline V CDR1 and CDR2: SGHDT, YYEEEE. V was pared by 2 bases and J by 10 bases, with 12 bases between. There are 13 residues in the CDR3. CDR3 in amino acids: CASSFAGGGKLFF. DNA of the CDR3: TGTGCCAGCAGCTTCGCCGGGGGTGGAAAACTGTTTTTT.

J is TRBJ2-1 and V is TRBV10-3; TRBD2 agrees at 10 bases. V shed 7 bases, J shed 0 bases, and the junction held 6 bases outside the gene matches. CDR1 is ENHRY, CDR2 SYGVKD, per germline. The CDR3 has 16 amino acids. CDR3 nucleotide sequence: TGTGCCATCACAGGTAGCGGGAGGCACTCCTACAATGAGCAGTTCTTC. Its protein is CAITGSGRHSYNEQFF.

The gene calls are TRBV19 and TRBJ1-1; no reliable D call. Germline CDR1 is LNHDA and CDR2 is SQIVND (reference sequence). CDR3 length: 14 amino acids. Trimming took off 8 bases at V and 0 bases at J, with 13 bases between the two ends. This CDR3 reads CASATHKVNTEAFF. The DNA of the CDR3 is TGTGCCAGTGCGACACATAAAGTGAACACTGAAGCTTTCTTT.

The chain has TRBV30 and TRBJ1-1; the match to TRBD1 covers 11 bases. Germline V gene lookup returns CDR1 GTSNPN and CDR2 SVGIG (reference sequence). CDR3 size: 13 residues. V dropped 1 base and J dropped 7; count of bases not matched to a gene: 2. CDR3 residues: CAWSGDRGGEAFF. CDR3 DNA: TGTGCCTGGAGTGGGGACAGGGGGGGTGAAGCTTTCTTT.

The CDR3 coding sequence is TGTGCCAGCCGAACAGGGAAACCCAGGAATGAGCAGTTCTTC. It specifies CASRTGKPRNEQFF. The genes are TRBV2 and TRBJ2-1; D perhaps matches TRBD1 (6 bases). The germline V gene encodes CDR1 SNHLY and CDR2 FYNNEI. V was trimmed by 8 bases and J by 7 bases, leaving 18 bases between them. The CDR3 loop spans 14 amino acids.